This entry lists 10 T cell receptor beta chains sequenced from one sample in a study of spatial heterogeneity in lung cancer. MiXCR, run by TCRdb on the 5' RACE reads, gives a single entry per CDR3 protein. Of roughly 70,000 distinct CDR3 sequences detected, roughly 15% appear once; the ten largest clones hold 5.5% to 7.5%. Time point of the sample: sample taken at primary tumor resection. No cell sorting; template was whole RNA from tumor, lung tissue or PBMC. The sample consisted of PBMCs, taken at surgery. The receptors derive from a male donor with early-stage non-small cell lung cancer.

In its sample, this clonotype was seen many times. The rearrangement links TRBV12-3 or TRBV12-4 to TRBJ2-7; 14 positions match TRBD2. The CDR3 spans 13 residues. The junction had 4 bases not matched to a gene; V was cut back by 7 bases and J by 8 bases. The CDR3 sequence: CASKGTSGSQQYF. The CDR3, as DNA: TGTGCCAGCAAGGGGACTAGCGGGAGCCAGCAGTACTTC.

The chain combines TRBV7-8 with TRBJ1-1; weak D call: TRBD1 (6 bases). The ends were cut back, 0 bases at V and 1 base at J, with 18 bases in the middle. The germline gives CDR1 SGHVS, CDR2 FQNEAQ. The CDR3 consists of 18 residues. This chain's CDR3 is CASSLAQGGGASNTEAFF. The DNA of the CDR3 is TGTGCCAGCAGCTTAGCACAGGGTGGGGGGGCATCGAACACTGAAGCTTTCTTT. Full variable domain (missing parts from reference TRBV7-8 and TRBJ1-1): GAGVSQSPRYKVAKRGQDVALRCDPISGHVSLFWYQQALGQGPEFLTYFQNEAQLDKSGLPSDRFFAERPEGSVSTLKIQRTQQEDSAVYLCASSLAQGGGASNTEAFFGQGTRLTVV.

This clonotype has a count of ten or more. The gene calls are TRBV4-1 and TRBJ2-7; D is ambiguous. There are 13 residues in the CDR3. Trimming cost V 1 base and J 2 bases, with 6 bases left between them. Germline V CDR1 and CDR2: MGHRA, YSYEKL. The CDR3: CASSQVTTYEQYF. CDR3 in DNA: TGCGCCAGCAGCCAAGTAACGACCTACGAGCAGTACTTC.

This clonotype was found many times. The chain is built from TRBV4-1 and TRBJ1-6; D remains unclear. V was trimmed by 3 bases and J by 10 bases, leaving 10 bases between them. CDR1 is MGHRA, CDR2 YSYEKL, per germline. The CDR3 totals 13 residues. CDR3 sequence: CASSHPGLSPLHF. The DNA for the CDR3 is TGCGCCAGCAGCCACCCTGGGCTGTCACCCCTCCACTTT.

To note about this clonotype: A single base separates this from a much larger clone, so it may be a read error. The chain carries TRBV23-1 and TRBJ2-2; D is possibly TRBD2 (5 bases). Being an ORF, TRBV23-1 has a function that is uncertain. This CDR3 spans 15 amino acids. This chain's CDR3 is CACRLILLNTGELFF. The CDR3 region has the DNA TGCGCCTGCAGACTAATACTTTTGAACACCGGGGAGCTGTTTTTT.

As DNA, the CDR3 is TGCAGTGCTAGGGGACTAGCGGGAGACGAGCAGTACTTC. Its protein is CSARGLAGDEQYF. This rearrangement joins TRBV20-1 to TRBJ2-7; 14 bases map to TRBD2. CDR1 and CDR2 from the germline V gene are DFQATT and SNEGSKA (reference sequence). The CDR3 is made up of 13 amino acids. V gave up 3 bases and J gave up 5 bases; unmatched junction bases: 0.

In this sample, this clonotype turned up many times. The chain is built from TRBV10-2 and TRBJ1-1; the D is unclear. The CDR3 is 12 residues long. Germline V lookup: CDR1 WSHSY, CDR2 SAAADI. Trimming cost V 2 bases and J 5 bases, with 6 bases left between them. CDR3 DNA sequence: TGCGCCAGCAGTGAGGTGGGGACTGAAGCTTTCTTT. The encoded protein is CASSEVGTEAFF.

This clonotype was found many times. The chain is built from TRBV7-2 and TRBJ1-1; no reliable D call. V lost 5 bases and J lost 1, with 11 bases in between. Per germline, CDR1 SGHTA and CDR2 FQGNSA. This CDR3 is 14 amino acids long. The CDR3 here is CASSPGAANTEAFF. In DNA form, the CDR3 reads TGTGCCAGCAGCCCGGGAGCTGCGAACACTGAAGCTTTCTTT.

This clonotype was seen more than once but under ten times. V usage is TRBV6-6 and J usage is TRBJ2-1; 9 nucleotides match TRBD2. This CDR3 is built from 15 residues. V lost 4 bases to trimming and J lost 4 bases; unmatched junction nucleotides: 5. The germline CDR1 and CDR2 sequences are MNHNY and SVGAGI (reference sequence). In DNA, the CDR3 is TGTGCCAGCAGTTGGGGTACTAGCGGGTACAATGAGCAGTTCTTC. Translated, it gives CASSWGTSGYNEQFF.

The CDR3 bases are TGTGCCAGCAGCCAAGAGGTTATGAGGGTTGGCTATGGCTACACCTTC. Its protein is CASSQEVMRVGYGYTF. V is TRBV3-1 and J is TRBJ1-2; D ambiguous. Germline V CDR1 and CDR2: LGHDT, YNNKEL (reference sequence). V lost 0 bases, J lost 4 bases, and 15 bases lay in between. The CDR3 consists of 16 residues.